These 26 T cell receptor beta chains were sequenced from one sample in a study of blood T cell repertoires in COVID-19. The protocol was immunoSEQ multiplex PCR, while the TCRdb copy is restricted to in-frame clones and leaves out a portion. Found here are around 250,000 clones, roughly 80% of them singletons; the top ten hold around 3.5%. Sequencing was carried out using peripheral blood. These receptors all stem from a woman between 18 and 30 years old with acute or convalescent COVID-19.

This chain joins TRBV11-2 and TRBJ2-7; 8 bases line up with TRBD1. The CDR3 is made up of 12 amino acids. V dropped 5 bases and J dropped 4; count of bases not matched to a gene: 1. Germline V gives CDR1 SGHAT, CDR2 FQNNGV. CDR3 loop: CASSQGAYEQYF. Here the CDR3 DNA reads TGTGCCAGCAGCCAGGGGGCGTACGAGCAGTACTTC.

The chain has TRBV4-2 and TRBJ2-7; D is undetermined. Trimming stripped 0 bases from V and 1 base from J, with 7 bases between. The germline V gene encodes CDR1 LGHNA and CDR2 YNFKEQ. This CDR3 region has 14 residues. Written as DNA, the CDR3 is TGTGCCAGCAGCCAAGAGTCCGTTTCCTACGAGCAGTACTTC. Its protein is CASSQESVSYEQYF.

The chain couples TRBV28 to TRBJ1-2; D possibly corresponds to TRBD1 (5 bases). There are 13 residues in the CDR3. CDR1 and CDR2 (germline): MDHEN, SYDVKM. V was trimmed by 6 bases and J by 7 bases, leaving 15 bases between them. CDR3 in amino acids: CASRITGFLGYTF. The CDR3 DNA reads TGTGCCAGCAGGATTACAGGTTTTCTTGGCTACACCTTC.

The CDR3 coding sequence is TGCGCCAGCAGCCAAACCGGGACTAGCGCCTACGAGCAGTACTTC. Translated: CASSQTGTSAYEQYF. The chain recombines TRBV4-1 with TRBJ2-7; TRBD2 agrees at 10 bases. The CDR3 length is 15 residues. The V segment lost 2 bases and the J segment 2 bases; nucleotides outside the gene matches: 3. In germline, CDR1 is MGHRA, CDR2 YSYEKL.

This clone was seen repeatedly, ten times or more. CDR3 coding DNA: TGTGCCAGCAGATCGACAGGGCGGATCGCAGATACGCAGTATTTT. This gives the protein CASRSTGRIADTQYF. V and J are TRBV7-9 and TRBJ2-3; 7 bases match TRBD1. V gave up 6 bases and J gave up 4 bases; unmatched junction bases: 10. Germline V gene data show CDR1 as SEHNR and CDR2 as FQNEAQ (reference sequence). This CDR3 contains 15 residues. Complete variable domain (other parts from reference TRBV7-9 and TRBJ2-3): DTGVSQNPRHKITKRGQNVTFRCDPISEHNRLYWYRQTLGQGPEFLTYFQNEAQLEKSRLLSDRFSAERPKGSFSTLEIQRTEQGDSAMYLCASRSTGRIADTQYFGPGTRLTVL.

A remark on this clone: At one end, the junction sequence differs from germline, possibly due to a read error. The genes are TRBV7-7 and TRBJ2-1; the D is unclear. This CDR3 spans 15 amino acids. Germline lookup yields CDR1 SSHAT and CDR2 FNYEAQ (reference sequence). CDR3 nucleotide sequence: TGTGCTAGCAGCTTAGGGCTAGATCCCTACAATGAGCAGTTCTTC. This sequence encodes CASSLGLDPYNEQFF. Drawing the rest from reference TRBV7-7 and TRBJ2-1, the complete variable domain is GAGVSQSPRYKVTKRGQDVTLRCDPISSHATLYWYQQALGQGPEFLTYFNYEAQPDKSGLPSDRFSAERPEGSISTLTIQRTEQRDSAMYRCASSLGLDPYNEQFFGPGTRLTVL.

Here the CDR3 reads CASSLGPTISSYNEQFF. The CDR3 DNA follows: TGTGCCAGCAGCTTAGGACCAACAATAAGCTCCTACAATGAGCAGTTCTTC. This sequence joins TRBV13 and TRBJ2-1; no reliable D call. CDR1 is PRHDT, CDR2 FYEKMQ, per germline (reference sequence). CDR3 size: 17 residues. V dropped 0 bases and J dropped 0 bases, with 12 bases sitting between them.

The CDR3 DNA reads as TGCGCCAGCAGCTTGGGCGGAACAGGGGGAACTAACTATGGCTACACCTTC. Its translation: CASSLGGTGGTNYGYTF. The chain carries TRBV5-1 and TRBJ1-2, with 8 nucleotides matching TRBD1. This CDR3 spans 17 amino acids. After removal of 0 bases from V and 0 bases from J, the junction contained 7 bases not matched to a gene. Germline V gene sequence: CDR1 SGHRS, CDR2 YFSETQ.

In its sample, this clone was seen once. The CDR3 region is CASTPPGTRNEQFF. In DNA, the CDR3 is TGTGCCAGCACTCCCCCCGGGACTCGCAATGAGCAGTTCTTC. The chain has TRBV9 and TRBJ2-1, with a tentative D call TRBD2 (6 bases). The CDR3 consists of 14 residues. Trimming shortened V by 6 bases and J by 6 bases, and 16 bases separated the two germline ends. Germline V lookup: CDR1 SGDLS, CDR2 YYNGEE.

CDR3 sequence reads: CASSQGPSGSSRETQYF. The DNA of the CDR3 is TGTGCCAGCAGCCAGGGCCCTAGCGGGAGCTCGCGAGAGACCCAGTACTTC. The J gene is TRBJ2-5, the V gene TRBV3-1 (or the pseudogene TRBV3-2); 10 bases align to TRBD2. Germline assignment: CDR1 LGHDT and CDR2 YNNKEL (reference sequence). V was pared by 3 bases and J by 4 bases, with 11 bases of the junction left unmatched. This CDR3 contains 17 residues.

The V gene is TRBV20-1, the J gene TRBJ2-7, with a possible D match to TRBD2 (5 bases). Germline CDR1 reads DFQATT; CDR2 reads SNEGSKA (reference sequence). Trimming took off 3 bases at V and 6 bases at J, with 9 bases between the two ends. CDR3 length: 11 residues. CDR3 sequence: CSASTEVEQYF. CDR3 DNA: TGCAGTGCTAGCACGGAGGTCGAGCAGTACTTC.

The chain combines TRBV29-1 with TRBJ2-3; D perhaps matches TRBD1 (5 bases). This CDR3 is built from 15 residues. V gave up 0 bases and J gave up 0 bases, with 10 bases separating them. Germline CDR1 and CDR2: SQVTM and ANQGSEA. Here the CDR3 reads CSVEDPRGSTDTQYF. Here the CDR3 DNA reads TGCAGCGTTGAAGATCCTAGGGGTAGCACAGATACGCAGTATTTT.

The chain employs TRBV27 and TRBJ2-2; D possibly corresponds to TRBD2 (6 bases). V dropped 2 bases and J dropped 6 bases, with 13 bases sitting between them. The CDR3 has 15 amino acids. The germline V gene encodes CDR1 MNHEY and CDR2 SMNVEV (reference sequence). CDR3 bases: TGTGCCAGCAGTTTAAGAAGGCTAGCGTCCGGGGAGCTGTTTTTT. Translation: CASSLRRLASGELFF.

The genes are TRBV2 and TRBJ1-2; D gene ambiguous. The germline CDR1 and CDR2 sequences are SNHLY and FYNNEI. The CDR3 is made up of 10 amino acids. The V end was cut by 6 bases, the J end by 9 bases, with 8 bases between. For the CDR3, the DNA is TGTGCCAGCAGGGGCAGCAGCTACACCTTC. Translation gives CASRGSSYTF.

This chain uses TRBV7-9 with TRBJ1-2; D is possibly TRBD1 (6 bases). V gave up 2 bases and J gave up 8 bases, with 18 bases separating them. This CDR3 is 15 amino acids long. In germline, CDR1 is SEHNR, CDR2 FQNEAQ (reference sequence). The CDR3 sequence is CASSLQQGHTVGYTF. Written as DNA, the CDR3 is TGTGCCAGCAGCTTACAACAGGGCCACACTGTCGGCTACACCTTC.

V and J are TRBV9 and TRBJ2-1; 16 nucleotides align to TRBD2. Germline assignment: CDR1 SGDLS and CDR2 YYNGEE. The CDR3 extends over 22 amino acids. V was pared by 3 bases and J by 5 bases, with 20 bases of the junction left unmatched. CDR3 amino acids: CASSATRTGTSGRASGNNEQFF. The CDR3 DNA sequence: TGTGCCAGCAGCGCCACTAGGACCGGGACTAGCGGGAGGGCGAGTGGTAACAATGAGCAGTTCTTC. Full variable domain (outside the CDR3, taken from reference TRBV9 and TRBJ2-1): DSGVTQTPKHLITATGQRVTLRCSPRSGDLSVYWYQQSLDQGLQFLIQYYNGEERAKGNILERFSAQQFPDLHSELNLSSLELGDSALYFCASSATRTGTSGRASGNNEQFFGPGTRLTVL.

The chain is built from TRBV7-8 and TRBJ1-2; D is unresolved. The CDR3 is 15 amino acids. Germline values: CDR1 SGHVS, CDR2 FQNEAQ. Trimming removed 1 base at V and 4 bases at J, with 13 bases between. CDR3 sequence: CASSLVGGNSYGYTF. The CDR3 coding sequence is TGTGCCAGCAGCTTAGTGGGAGGGAACAGCTATGGCTACACCTTC.

This clone was counted only a few times. This chain uses TRBV27 with TRBJ1-1; D may be TRBD1 (5 bases). From germline, CDR1 is MNHEY and CDR2 SMNVEV (reference sequence). This CDR3 has 15 amino acids. V gave up 3 bases and J gave up 1 base, with 12 bases separating them. CDR3 amino acids: CASSFGQGGNTEAFF. DNA of the CDR3: TGTGCCAGCAGTTTTGGGCAGGGCGGGAACACTGAAGCTTTCTTT.

The rearrangement links TRBV7-2 to TRBJ2-7, with 13 bases lining up with TRBD2. The CDR3 runs to 15 residues. V was pared by 5 bases and J by 1 base, with 2 bases of the junction left unmatched. Germline V gene data show CDR1 as SGHTA and CDR2 as FQGNSA. CDR3 sequence reads: CASSRTSGSSYEQYF. DNA of the CDR3: TGTGCCAGCAGCCGGACTAGCGGGAGTTCCTACGAGCAGTACTTC.

The J gene is TRBJ1-2, the V gene TRBV19; 11 bases fit TRBD1. CDR1 LNHDA and CDR2 SQIVND come from the germline V gene (reference sequence). Trimming at V came to 5 bases and at J to 13 bases, leaving 9 bases not matched to a gene. The CDR3 spans 13 residues. The DNA for the CDR3 is TGTGCCAGTAGTCCGGACAGGGGGCCCGACCTCACCTTC. It translates to CASSPDRGPDLTF.

The chain recombines TRBV6-5 with TRBJ1-6; no reliable D call. This CDR3 has 16 amino acids. The ends were cut back, 4 bases at V and 1 base at J, with 11 bases in the middle. The germline V gene encodes CDR1 MNHEY and CDR2 SVGAGI. The CDR3 sequence is CASSSDFGSYNSPLHF. The CDR3 nucleotides read TGTGCCAGCAGTTCGGACTTTGGTTCCTATAATTCACCCCTCCACTTT.

This chain links TRBV9 with TRBJ2-1; 10 bases are a match to TRBD1. Germline CDR1 reads SGDLS; CDR2 reads YYNGEE. With V trimmed by 5 bases and J by 8 bases, 10 bases remained unmatched. The CDR3 consists of 15 residues. In DNA form, the CDR3 reads TGTGCCAGCAGTGGGGACAGGGGACTTTATGATGAGCAGTTCTTC. Translation gives CASSGDRGLYDEQFF.

The CDR3 nucleotides are TGCAGCGTTGAAGAAGCCCAGGGGATGAACACCGGGGAGCTGTTTTTT. Residues: CSVEEAQGMNTGELFF. The V and J genes are TRBV29-1 and TRBJ2-2, with D perhaps matching TRBD1 (6 bases). The ends were cut back, 0 bases at V and 1 base at J, with 12 bases in the middle. The CDR3 spans 16 residues. The V gene's germline CDR1 is SQVTM and CDR2 ANQGSEA.

The rearrangement uses TRBV7-2 and TRBJ1-4; tentatively, D is TRBD1 (5 bases). Trimming left V 7 bases short and J 7 bases short, with 10 bases between. CDR1 and CDR2 from the germline V gene are SGHTA and FQGNSA. The CDR3 is 12 residues long. The DNA for the CDR3 is TGTGCCAGCATGGGGGGGAGTGAAAAACTGTTTTTT. It yields the protein CASMGGSEKLFF.

The V gene is TRBV5-1, the J gene TRBJ2-5, with TRBD2 identical over 8 bases. The germline V gene has CDR1 SGHRS and CDR2 YFSETQ. The CDR3 runs to 14 residues. Trimming removed 0 bases from V and 9 bases from J; junction bases left unmatched: 7. CDR3 nucleotide sequence: TGCGCCAGCAGCTTGGGGGGACTAGGCGAGCCCCAGTACTTC. Encoded protein: CASSLGGLGEPQYF.

The J gene is TRBJ2-1, the V gene TRBV9; the match to TRBD2 covers 8 bases. V trimming: 0 bases; J trimming: 5 bases; junction bases outside the gene matches: 4. This CDR3 region has 15 residues. Germline V gene data show CDR1 as SGDLS and CDR2 as YYNGEE. CDR3 residues: CASSVVVSGNNEQFF. CDR3 DNA: TGTGCCAGCAGCGTAGTGGTTAGCGGGAACAATGAGCAGTTCTTC.